The clone carrying this T cell receptor beta chain was counted only a few times. The identical CDR3 is also encoded by other nucleotide sequences in the sample. Germline V gene data show CDR1 as SQVTM and CDR2 as ANQGSEA. The CDR3 loop spans 8 amino acids. V dropped 6 bases and J dropped 5 bases, with 1 base sitting between them. This entry comes from a study of shared clonotypes between healthy human individuals. Study-level background: Two women and a few men aged 18 to 49 served as donors. Plates per donor: three CD4 naive, three CD4 memory, two CD8 naive, one CD8 memory.

The table came from immunoSEQ multiplex PCR; TCRdb's copy has only in-frame clones and leaves some out. This sample has about 1.5 million clones, with 98% found just once. V is TRBV29-1 and J is TRBJ2-5; unclear D gene. The specimen sequenced was naive CD4+ T cells sorted from blood. The subset here: CD45RA+ positively selected. This receptor was obtained from a man aged 25-45 years in good health. The CDR3 DNA sequence: TGCAGCGTGGAGACCCAGTACTTC. This sequence encodes CSVETQYF.